One and the same sample provided the 23 T cell receptor beta chains below, sequenced in a study of CD8 T cells in Susac syndrome. Reverse transcription of 0.5 to 1 ug RNA was carried out with random hexamers. Each CDR3 protein is one row after TCRdb ran MiXCR on the immunoSEQ multiplex PCR reads. The sample comprises around 150,000 distinct CDR3 sequences, around 94% of which are singletons, and approximately 0.3% rests with the top ten. The sequenced material came from CD8+ T cells from PBMCs. All receptors derive from a human donor in good health.

This clonotype was counted once. V is TRBV27 and J is TRBJ1-2; D is perhaps TRBD1 (6 bases). The CDR3 length is 13 residues. The V gene's germline CDR1 is MNHEY and CDR2 SMNVEV (reference sequence). V lost 6 bases, J lost 3 bases, and 11 bases lay in between. For the CDR3, the DNA is TGTGCCAGCAGACACCGACAGGACTATGGCTACACCTTC. It specifies CASRHRQDYGYTF.

CDR3 protein: CASSEPGLARTREQFF. The CDR3 DNA sequence: TGTGCCAGCAGCGAACCAGGACTAGCGAGGACAAGGGAGCAGTTCTTC. This chain links TRBV13 with TRBJ2-1; 9 bases align to TRBD2. The junction had 15 bases not matched to a gene; V was cut back by 5 bases and J by 10 bases. Germline CDR1 reads PRHDT; CDR2 reads FYEKMQ (reference sequence). This CDR3 is 16 amino acids long. The full variable domain, its missing parts supplied by reference TRBV13 and TRBJ2-1, is AAGVIQSPRHLIKEKRETATLKCYPIPRHDTVYWYQQGPGQDPQFLISFYEKMQSDKGSIPDRFSAQQFSDYHSELNMSSLELGDSALYFCASSEPGLARTREQFFGPGTRLTVL.

The chain joins TRBV29-1 to TRBJ1-2; a weak D match, TRBD1 (5 bases). The CDR3 is 17 amino acids. With 0 bases removed from V and 5 bases from J, the gap between germline ends came to 22 bases. Germline CDR1 SQVTM, CDR2 ANQGSEA. CDR3 amino acids: CSVEDWDSPLRDYGYTF. The CDR3, as DNA: TGCAGCGTTGAAGATTGGGACTCCCCCCTTCGAGATTATGGCTACACCTTC.

The V call is TRBV6-5, the J call TRBJ2-1, with 7 bases aligning to TRBD2. The length of the CDR3 is 15 residues. V was pared by 3 bases and J by 0 bases, with 2 bases of the junction left unmatched. CDR1 and CDR2 from the germline V gene are MNHEY and SVGAGI. The CDR3: CASSYGGGSYNEQFF. The CDR3 nucleotides are TGTGCCAGCAGTTATGGGGGGGGCTCCTACAATGAGCAGTTCTTC.

The chain recombines TRBV28 with TRBJ2-6; the D is unclear. V lost 11 bases and J 0 bases, leaving 17 bases between the germline ends. CDR3 length equals 16 residues. From germline, CDR1 is MDHEN and CDR2 SYDVKM. Written as DNA, the CDR3 is TGTGCCGCAGGTAGGGCGATGATCTCTGGGGCCAACGTCCTGACTTTC. Encoded protein: CAAGRAMISGANVLTF.

The gene calls are TRBV7-3 and TRBJ2-3; 8 nucleotides agree with TRBD2. Per germline, CDR1 SGHTA and CDR2 FQGTGA. Germline trimming cut 0 bases from V and 4 bases from J; bases unmatched to any gene: 9. The CDR3 contains 17 residues. CDR3 DNA sequence: TGTGCCAGCAGCTTAACGGCGGTAGCGGGAATATCAGATACGCAGTATTTT. This codes for CASSLTAVAGISDTQYF.

The rearrangement joins TRBV25-1 to TRBJ1-1; D perhaps matches TRBD1 (6 bases). The CDR3 extends over 12 amino acids. CDR1 MGHDK and CDR2 SYGVNS come from the germline V gene. V lost 5 bases and J lost 5, with 9 bases in between. The CDR3 coding sequence is TGTGCCAGCAGTACAGGGAGGACTGAAGCTTTCTTT. Translating it yields CASSTGRTEAFF.

This chain joins TRBV7-9 and TRBJ2-1; 9 positions agree with TRBD2. Germline V gives CDR1 SEHNR, CDR2 FQNEAQ (reference sequence). CDR3 length: 12 residues. The junction had 2 bases not matched to a gene; V was cut back by 10 bases and J by 4 bases. This CDR3 is CATLAGYNEQFF. The CDR3 DNA sequence: TGTGCCACCCTAGCGGGGTACAATGAGCAGTTCTTC.

The genes are TRBV29-1 and TRBJ2-1, with D maybe TRBD2 (6 bases). Germline V gene sequence: CDR1 SQVTM, CDR2 ANQGSEA. V was trimmed by 5 bases and J by 5 bases, leaving 13 bases between them. The CDR3 runs to 13 residues. CDR3 amino acids: CSVRGMADNEQFF. The CDR3 nucleotides are TGCAGCGTTCGCGGGATGGCTGACAATGAGCAGTTCTTC.

This rearrangement joins TRBV5-4 to TRBJ2-1; 12 bases align to TRBD2. CDR1 is SGHNT and CDR2 is YYREEE in the germline V gene (reference sequence). The CDR3 sequence is 16 residues long. With 1 base clipped from V and 9 bases from J, the junction kept 8 bases outside the gene matches. CDR3 DNA: TGTGCCAGCAGCTTGAATCTAGCGGGAGGGCTTGGTGAGCAGTTCTTC. Amino acid sequence: CASSLNLAGGLGEQFF.

The rearrangement joins TRBV27 to TRBJ2-5; D might be TRBD1 (6 bases). The V gene's germline CDR1 is MNHEY and CDR2 SMNVEV (reference sequence). CDR3 length: 14 amino acids. The ends were cut back, 6 bases at V and 5 bases at J, with 16 bases in the middle. CDR3 loop: CASSNRDLGETQYF. The CDR3 DNA follows: TGTGCCAGCAGCAACAGGGACCTCGGGGAGACCCAGTACTTC.

The chain carries TRBV7-9 and TRBJ1-1; tentative D call: TRBD1 (6 bases). The germline gives CDR1 SEHNR, CDR2 FQNEAQ (reference sequence). The CDR3 spans 15 residues. Trimming cost V 4 bases and J 2 bases, with 14 bases left between them. The CDR3 DNA sequence: TGTGCCAGCAGCTCCCGGACAGCTCCAAACACTGAAGCTTTCTTT. It specifies CASSSRTAPNTEAFF.

This sequence joins TRBV3-1 and TRBJ2-5; tentative D call: TRBD1 (6 bases). There are 17 residues in the CDR3. CDR1 LGHDT and CDR2 YNNKEL come from the germline V gene (reference sequence). The V end lost 0 bases, the J end lost 5 bases, and 19 bases lay between the germline ends. The DNA for the CDR3 is TGTGCCAGCAGCCAAGAAAGAGGGCAGGGGAGTATGGAGACCCAGTACTTC. It translates to CASSQERGQGSMETQYF.

This chain links TRBV18 with TRBJ2-1; 8 nucleotides align to TRBD1. The CDR3 spans 17 residues. With 4 bases clipped from V and 8 bases from J, the junction kept 16 bases outside the gene matches. Germline loops: CDR1 KGHSH, CDR2 LQKENI. Here the CDR3 DNA reads TGTGCCAGCTCACTAGCCCGGTGGGACAGGACTTATGATGAGCAGTTCTTC. Translated: CASSLARWDRTYDEQFF. Drawing the rest from reference TRBV18 and TRBJ2-1, the complete variable domain is NAGVMQNPRHLVRRRGQEARLRCSPMKGHSHVYWYRQLPEEGLKFMVYLQKENIIDESGMPKERFSAEFPKEGPSILRIQQVVRGDSAAYFCASSLARWDRTYDEQFFGPGTRLTVL.

The rearrangement joins TRBV30 to TRBJ2-7, with D perhaps matching TRBD1 (6 bases). Germline V gene sequence: CDR1 GTSNPN, CDR2 SVGIG (reference sequence). V was shortened by 0 bases and J by 4 bases, with 13 bases between the two germline ends. CDR3 length: 14 residues. CDR3 amino acids: CAWSVKDRQYEQYF. DNA for the CDR3: TGTGCCTGGAGTGTTAAGGACAGACAGTACGAGCAGTACTTC.

The chain has TRBV9 and TRBJ1-1, with D unresolved. V lost 0 bases and J lost 0, with 9 bases in between. The CDR3 totals 15 residues. In germline, CDR1 is SGDLS, CDR2 YYNGEE. CDR3 sequence: CASSVAPLMNTEAFF. CDR3 DNA: TGTGCCAGCAGCGTAGCCCCCTTGATGAACACTGAAGCTTTCTTT.

This chain joins TRBV3-1 and TRBJ2-5, with D unclear. CDR3 length: 15 residues. Between the trimmed V and J ends, which lost 2 bases and 5 bases, there was a span of 15 bases. Germline CDR1 reads LGHDT; CDR2 reads YNNKEL (reference sequence). CDR3 residues: CASSQSSDLQETQYF. In DNA form, the CDR3 reads TGTGCCAGCAGCCAATCCTCGGATCTCCAGGAGACCCAGTACTTC.

The rearrangement joins TRBV9 to TRBJ2-2; maybe TRBD1 (6 bases). Germline V gene lookup returns CDR1 SGDLS and CDR2 YYNGEE. This CDR3 comprises 17 residues. Between the trimmed V and J ends, which lost 0 bases and 2 bases, there was a span of 14 bases. CDR3 region: CASSVALTGGNTGELFF. Here the CDR3 DNA reads TGTGCCAGCAGCGTAGCTCTGACAGGTGGTAACACCGGGGAGCTGTTTTTT.

The chain is built from TRBV28 and TRBJ2-3; 13 bases are shared with TRBD2. The CDR3 extends over 15 amino acids. With V trimmed by 6 bases and J by 4 bases, 4 bases remained unmatched. From germline, CDR1 is MDHEN and CDR2 SYDVKM. The CDR3 nucleotides read TGTGCCAGCAGCCTAACTAGCGGGAGGGCAGATACGCAGTATTTT. Translated, it gives CASSLTSGRADTQYF.

The chain is built from TRBV12-3 or TRBV12-4 and TRBJ2-1, with D possibly being TRBD2 (6 bases). V dropped 8 bases and J dropped 7 bases, with 15 bases sitting between them. This CDR3 spans 13 amino acids. In DNA, the CDR3 is TGTGCCAGCCAGGTGTTGGGGGGTAATGAGCAGTTCTTC. Translating it yields CASQVLGGNEQFF.

The CDR3 nucleotides read TGTGCCAGCAGTTTATCCTTCTGGACCTACGAGCAGTACTTC. Protein: CASSLSFWTYEQYF. The chain combines TRBV27 with TRBJ2-7, with D unclear. The CDR3 extends over 14 amino acids. Germline lookup yields CDR1 MNHEY and CDR2 SMNVEV (reference sequence). V lost 0 bases to trimming and J lost 2 bases, with 8 bases between them.

The rearrangement uses TRBV7-9 and TRBJ2-7, with D possibly matching TRBD2 (5 bases). Germline-derived CDR1 and CDR2 are SEHNR and FQNEAQ (reference sequence). Trimming cost V 3 bases and J 1 base, with 13 bases left between them. CDR3 length equals 15 residues. The CDR3, as DNA: TGTGCCAGCAGCTTCATCCTAGCCTCTTCCTACGAGCAGTACTTC. Translating gives CASSFILASSYEQYF.

The chain carries TRBV30 and TRBJ1-1, with a possible D match to TRBD1 (5 bases). Germline V gene data show CDR1 as GTSNPN and CDR2 as SVGIG (reference sequence). This CDR3 has 16 residues. V lost 0 bases, J lost 6 bases, and 20 bases lay in between. CDR3 in DNA: TGTGCCTGGAGTGTAGGGGCCGTGGGGTGGATGGCTGAAGCTTTCTTT. Protein sequence: CAWSVGAVGWMAEAFF.